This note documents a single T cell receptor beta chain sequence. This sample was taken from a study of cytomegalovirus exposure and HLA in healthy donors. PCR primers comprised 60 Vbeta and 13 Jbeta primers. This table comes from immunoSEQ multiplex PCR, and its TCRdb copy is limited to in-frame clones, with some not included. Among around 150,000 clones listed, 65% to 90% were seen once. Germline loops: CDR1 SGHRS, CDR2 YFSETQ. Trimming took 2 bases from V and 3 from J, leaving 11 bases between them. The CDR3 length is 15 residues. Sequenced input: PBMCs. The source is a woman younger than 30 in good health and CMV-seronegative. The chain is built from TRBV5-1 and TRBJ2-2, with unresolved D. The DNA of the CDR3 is TGCGCCAGCAGCTTTATGGGTGGAGACACCGGGGAGCTGTTTTTT. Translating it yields CASSFMGGDTGELFF.